This record covers a single T cell receptor (beta chain). CDR3 length: 12 residues. Germline values: CDR1 LGHDT, CDR2 YNNKEL (reference sequence). Between the trimmed V and J ends, which lost 4 bases and 5 bases, there was a span of 7 bases. Original processing methods: Amplification with reference gene primers provided the estimates of nucleated cell counts. Assay used: immunoSEQ multiplex PCR; TCRdb lists only in-frame clones, some missing. V and J calls and clone size are those listed in that table; D and trimming were worked out from the DNA. The repertoire consists of some 120,000 clones, with about 83% occurring once and the leading ten covering over 9.5%. The data were obtained in a study of blood T cell repertoires in COVID-19. About the research overall: Whether acute or convalescent, the COVID-19 samples came from the United States, Italy and Spain. The analysed material was cDNA or gDNA that came from T cells, B-cell-depleted T cells, or PBMCs.

This chain uses TRBV3-1 (or the pseudogene TRBV3-2) with TRBJ2-3; D call uncertain. The receptor was derived from a man in his sixties with acute or convalescent COVID-19. Sequencing was done on a sample of peripheral blood. CDR3 in amino acids: CASSLPGDTQYF. Written as DNA, the CDR3 is TGTGCCAGCAGCCTACCAGGAGATACGCAGTATTTT.